These 23 T cell receptor beta chains share one sample of origin, sequenced in a study of cytomegalovirus exposure and HLA in healthy donors. Amplification used 60 Vbeta primers and 13 Jbeta primers. TCRdb's copy holds only in-frame clones and misses some; the assay was immunoSEQ multiplex PCR. Of about 110,000 clones listed, around two thirds are singletons. The specimen was PBMCs. The receptors derive from a man aged 30 to 39 in good health and CMV-seropositive.

This clone was recorded a few times. The V gene is TRBV19, the J gene TRBJ2-5; TRBD1 matches at 7 bases. Germline V gives CDR1 LNHDA, CDR2 SQIVND (reference sequence). V trimming: 5 bases; J trimming: 5 bases; junction bases outside the gene matches: 8. The CDR3 runs 14 residues. The CDR3 bases are TGTGCCAGTAGTGCGGTAGGGGGCTCGGAGACCCAGTACTTC. It codes for CASSAVGGSETQYF.

The rearrangement uses TRBV5-1 and TRBJ2-3; 15 bases fit TRBD2. Losses at the gene ends were 3 bases for V and 0 bases for J; bases not matched to a gene: 5. The V gene's germline CDR1 is SGHRS and CDR2 YFSETQ. The CDR3 has 18 amino acids. The DNA of the CDR3 is TGCGCCAGCAGCTCGGGGGGACTAGCGGGGGGCAGCACAGATACGCAGTATTTT. As protein: CASSSGGLAGGSTDTQYF.

The genes are TRBV9 and TRBJ2-4; no firm D call. The CDR3 has 14 amino acids. Germline V lookup: CDR1 SGDLS, CDR2 YYNGEE. V was cut by 3 bases and J by 1 base, with 8 bases left in between. The DNA of the CDR3 is TGTGCCAGCAGCGGTCGTGAGGCCAAAAACATTCAGTACTTC. Residues: CASSGREAKNIQYF.

The genes are TRBV6-1 and TRBJ1-5; TRBD1 is a possible D gene (6 bases). This CDR3 is built from 17 residues. The V gene lost 2 bases and the J gene lost 1 base, with 15 bases spanning the gap. Per germline, CDR1 MNHNS and CDR2 SASEGT. The CDR3 loop reads CASSEWIQGSSNQPQHF. The CDR3 bases are TGTGCCAGCAGTGAATGGATACAGGGCTCCAGCAATCAGCCCCAGCATTTT.

The chain joins TRBV7-6 to TRBJ2-3, with 9 bases identical to TRBD2. V was clipped by 5 bases and J by 2 bases; unmatched bases: 8. This CDR3 has 16 amino acids. Germline values: CDR1 SGHVS, CDR2 FNYEAQ. The CDR3 DNA reads TGTGCCAGCAGCCCATCTAGCGGGGTCTACACAGATACGCAGTATTTT. Its protein product is CASSPSSGVYTDTQYF.

This chain joins TRBV15 and TRBJ2-1, with D perhaps TRBD2 (6 bases). The CDR3 is made up of 13 amino acids. V gave up 5 bases and J gave up 9 bases, with 14 bases separating them. Germline CDR1 LNHNV, CDR2 YYDKDF (reference sequence). The CDR3 spells CATSYTLEGEQFF. The CDR3, as DNA: TGTGCCACCAGCTATACGTTGGAGGGTGAGCAGTTCTTC.

On this clone: One junction end disagrees with the germline gene, perhaps due to a read error. V is TRBV6-5 and J is TRBJ1-4; D call uncertain. Germline CDR1 and CDR2: MNHEY and SVGAGI. This CDR3 spans 12 amino acids. CDR3 bases: TGTGCCAGCAGTCAAACTGATGAAAAACTGTTTTTT. Protein sequence: CASSQTDEKLFF.

V is TRBV6-5 and J is TRBJ2-7, with D perhaps matching TRBD1 (6 bases). V was cut by 6 bases and J by 1 base, with 10 bases left in between. This CDR3 has 13 residues. Looked up from germline, CDR1 is MNHEY and CDR2 is SVGAGI. DNA of the CDR3: TGTGCCAGCAGGGCTACAGGGTCCTACGAGCAGTACTTC. Translating gives CASRATGSYEQYF.

This clone was seen more than once but under ten times. The rearrangement links TRBV29-1 to TRBJ2-1, with D possibly being TRBD1 (5 bases). CDR3 size: 15 residues. The V end was cut by 0 bases, the J end by 5 bases, with 14 bases between. Germline assignment: CDR1 SQVTM and CDR2 ANQGSEA. CDR3 sequence: CSVEDLRGRNNEQFF. CDR3 in DNA: TGCAGCGTTGAAGATCTTAGGGGTCGGAACAATGAGCAGTTCTTC.

This rearrangement joins TRBV6-5 to TRBJ2-2; no clear D gene. Per the germline V gene, CDR1 is MNHEY and CDR2 is SVGAGI. Trimming took off 6 bases at V and 2 bases at J, with 4 bases between the two ends. The CDR3 runs 12 residues. CDR3 protein: CASSQNTGELFF. The CDR3 DNA reads as TGTGCCAGCAGCCAAAACACCGGGGAGCTGTTTTTT.

This clone has only a few counts. This chain uses TRBV10-3 with TRBJ1-5; 10 nucleotides align to TRBD1. With V trimmed by 3 bases and J by 6 bases, 14 bases remained unmatched. The CDR3 contains 18 residues. The germline V gene encodes CDR1 ENHRY and CDR2 SYGVKD. CDR3 coding DNA: TGTGCCATCAGTGAAAACTATCCGGGACAGGGGTTAGGTCAGCCCCAGCATTTT. Residues: CAISENYPGQGLGQPQHF.

This clone was counted between two and nine times. The chain has TRBV4-2 and TRBJ1-3; tentative D call: TRBD1 (6 bases). V dropped 0 bases and J dropped 3 bases, with 9 bases sitting between them. Germline V gives CDR1 LGHNA, CDR2 YNFKEQ. This CDR3 has 15 residues. The CDR3 DNA follows: TGTGCCAGCAGCCAAGATGTCAGGGGTGGAAACACCATATATTTT. It encodes CASSQDVRGGNTIYF.

The chain recombines TRBV2 with TRBJ1-1, with D hard to call. CDR1 and CDR2 (germline): SNHLY, FYNNEI. Trimming stripped 6 bases from V and 1 base from J, with 9 bases between. This CDR3 spans 13 amino acids. The CDR3 protein is CASRSQPNTEAFF. The DNA of the CDR3 is TGTGCCAGCAGGTCACAGCCGAACACTGAAGCTTTCTTT. Drawing the rest from reference TRBV2 and TRBJ1-1, the complete variable domain is EPEVTQTPSHQVTQMGQEVILRCVPISNHLYFYWYRQILGQKVEFLVSFYNNEISEKSEIFDDQFSVERPDGSNFTLKIRSTKLEDSAMYFCASRSQPNTEAFFGQGTRLTVV.

This clone was observed a few times. The chain recombines TRBV5-1 with TRBJ1-6, with TRBD1 identical over 9 bases. Germline lookup yields CDR1 SGHRS and CDR2 YFSETQ. This CDR3 spans 16 amino acids. V lost 4 bases to trimming and J lost 10 bases; unmatched junction nucleotides: 12. The DNA of the CDR3 is TGCGCCAGCAGCCCCGATACCGGGACAGGGCACTCACCCCTCCACTTT. It is translated as CASSPDTGTGHSPLHF.

The chain is built from TRBV6-5 and TRBJ2-1; D gene unclear. The CDR3 is 13 residues long. The germline CDR1 and CDR2 sequences are MNHEY and SVGAGI. V was shortened by 1 base and J by 8 bases, with 9 bases between the two germline ends. CDR3 protein: CASSYFGWHEQFF. The CDR3 DNA reads as TGTGCCAGCAGTTACTTTGGTTGGCATGAGCAGTTCTTC.

The chain couples TRBV6-1 to TRBJ1-6; 7 bases map to TRBD1. The CDR3 is made up of 15 amino acids. Germline assignment: CDR1 MNHNS and CDR2 SASEGT. V lost 3 bases to trimming and J lost 7 bases; unmatched junction nucleotides: 6. CDR3 coding DNA: TGTGCCAGCAGTGACAGGGGGGAACAGAATTCACCCCTCCACTTT. This gives the protein CASSDRGEQNSPLHF.

The chain carries TRBV19 and TRBJ2-2; the match to TRBD2 covers 8 bases. The CDR3 totals 15 residues. V shed 5 bases, J shed 3 bases, and the junction held 5 bases outside the gene matches. Looked up from germline, CDR1 is LNHDA and CDR2 is SQIVND (reference sequence). In nucleotides, the CDR3 is TGTGCCAGTAGTGCAGCGGGGGCCGACACCGGGGAGCTGTTTTTT. It translates to CASSAAGADTGELFF.

The chain links TRBV10-1 to TRBJ1-2, with D unclear. Germline values: CDR1 WNHNN, CDR2 SYGVQD (reference sequence). V lost 3 bases, J lost 0 bases, and 11 bases lay in between. The CDR3 is made up of 15 amino acids. CDR3 in DNA: TGCGCCAGCAGTGAAGTCTCGGGAGCTAACTATGGCTACACCTTC. This encodes CASSEVSGANYGYTF.

The chain uses TRBV4-1 and TRBJ2-3; 11 nucleotides line up with TRBD2. Germline V gives CDR1 MGHRA, CDR2 YSYEKL. The CDR3 runs to 15 residues. Germline trimming cut 6 bases from V and 6 bases from J; bases unmatched to any gene: 8. The CDR3 region is CASSLLAGGIDTQYF. CDR3 sequence (DNA): TGCGCCAGCAGTCTCCTAGCGGGGGGCATCGATACGCAGTATTTT.

V gene TRBV19 combines with J gene TRBJ1-2; 7 bases align to TRBD1. From germline, CDR1 is LNHDA and CDR2 SQIVND (reference sequence). J lost 1 base, V lost 1 base, and 9 bases had no gene match. This CDR3 has 17 amino acids. The CDR3 bases are TGTGCCAGTAGTATAGTTTACCCGGGACAGAGTAACTATGGCTACACCTTC. It encodes CASSIVYPGQSNYGYTF.

The chain uses TRBV7-2 and TRBJ1-3; 10 bases line up with TRBD1. Germline CDR1 reads SGHTA; CDR2 reads FQGNSA. This CDR3 spans 18 amino acids. The V gene end was trimmed by 0 bases and the J gene end by 8 bases; junction bases not matched to a gene: 13. The CDR3 sequence is CASSLAPLRDRGWDTIYF. CDR3 bases: TGTGCCAGCAGCTTAGCGCCCCTGAGGGACAGGGGCTGGGACACCATATATTTT.

The chain joins TRBV5-1 to TRBJ2-5; D remains unclear. Germline lookup yields CDR1 SGHRS and CDR2 YFSETQ. The CDR3 spans 13 residues. V was pared by 1 base and J by 4 bases, with 8 bases between. The CDR3 loop is CASSLLTGETQYF. The CDR3 coding sequence is TGCGCCAGCAGCTTGTTGACTGGAGAGACCCAGTACTTC.

The gene calls are TRBV6-1 and TRBJ1-3; D is undetermined. CDR1 is MNHNS and CDR2 is SASEGT in the germline V gene. The CDR3 extends over 14 amino acids. Between the trimmed V and J ends, which lost 7 bases and 0 bases, there was a span of 10 bases. The CDR3 loop is CASNDRVSGNTIYF. The CDR3 DNA sequence: TGTGCCAGCAACGATCGAGTCTCTGGAAACACCATATATTTT.